Each of the 19 T cell receptor beta chains below was sequenced from the same sample in a study of response to subunit inactivated influenza vaccine. TCRdb re-called the RT-PCR reads with MiXCR, one entry per CDR3 protein. The sample includes some 150,000 distinct CDR3 sequences, 9.5% to 15% of them seen just once. These data also formed part of another study, on T cells expressing NK-cell markers. That paper notes: Making the TCR beta cDNA relied on 5'RACE template switching with UMIs.

Sequencing was performed on CD8+ T cells sorted from PBMCs, taken approximately 13 days after vaccination. These receptors were taken from a man aged 45-65 years who received an inactivated influenza vaccine.

This clonotype has just a few counts. V is TRBV13 and J is TRBJ1-1, with D uncertain. The CDR3 is made up of 14 amino acids. V was trimmed by 6 bases and J by 0 bases, leaving 11 bases between them. The germline V gene encodes CDR1 PRHDT and CDR2 FYEKMQ (reference sequence). This chain's CDR3 is CASRIGRLNTEAFF. DNA of the CDR3: TGTGCCAGCAGAATAGGTAGACTGAACACTGAAGCTTTCTTT. The full variable domain, its missing parts supplied by reference TRBV13 and TRBJ1-1, is AAGVIQSPRHLIKEKRETATLKCYPIPRHDTVYWYQQGPGQDPQFLISFYEKMQSDKGSIPDRFSAQQFSDYHSELNMSSLELGDSALYFCASRIGRLNTEAFFGQGTRLTVV.

The sample holds a few counts of this clonotype. V usage is TRBV29-1 and J usage is TRBJ2-2; tentative D call: TRBD1 (6 bases). This CDR3 contains 13 residues. From germline, CDR1 is SQVTM and CDR2 ANQGSEA. V lost 7 bases to trimming and J lost 1 base, with 10 bases between them. The CDR3 nucleotides are TGCAGCGCCTACAGGGAGAACACCGGGGAGCTGTTTTTT. Its protein product is CSAYRENTGELFF.

The table lists this clonotype with many counts. The chain joins TRBV5-1 to TRBJ2-7; 7 nucleotides line up with TRBD2. V gave up 0 bases and J gave up 5 bases; unmatched junction bases: 8. Looked up from germline, CDR1 is SGHRS and CDR2 is YFSETQ. The CDR3 spans 15 residues. The CDR3 sequence: CASSLGLAGTHEQYF. The CDR3 DNA reads as TGCGCCAGCAGCTTGGGACTAGCCGGGACCCACGAGCAGTACTTC.

This clonotype occurred a few times. The J gene is TRBJ2-2, the V gene TRBV30; perhaps D is TRBD1 or TRBD2 (5 bases each). Per germline, CDR1 GTSNPN and CDR2 SVGIG (reference sequence). This CDR3 spans 12 amino acids. Trimming pared 0 bases from V and 6 bases from J, leaving 5 bases between. In DNA, the CDR3 is TGTGCCTGGAGTGTGGGGGCCGGGGAGCTGTTTTTT. It yields the protein CAWSVGAGELFF.

The chain is built from TRBV5-6 and TRBJ1-5; tentatively, D is TRBD1 (5 bases). The germline V gene has CDR1 SGHDT and CDR2 YYEEEE. Trimming shortened V by 1 base and J by 6 bases, and 11 bases separated the two germline ends. The CDR3 is 14 amino acids. CDR3 sequence: CASSLSGSSQPQHF. The DNA for the CDR3 is TGTGCCAGCAGCTTGTCAGGGTCGAGTCAGCCCCAGCATTTT.

This clonotype was seen once. The chain employs TRBV12-3 or TRBV12-4 and TRBJ2-7; weak D call: TRBD2 (6 bases). The CDR3 runs 17 residues. Trimming stripped 2 bases from V and 0 bases from J, with 17 bases between. The CDR3 region is CASSLRSGSTSSYEQYF. The CDR3 DNA is TGTGCCAGCAGTTTAAGGAGCGGCTCGACTAGCTCCTACGAGCAGTACTTC.

The chain has TRBV30 and TRBJ2-5; TRBD1 agrees at 9 bases. With 0 bases clipped from V and 7 bases from J, the junction kept 15 bases outside the gene matches. Per the germline V gene, CDR1 is GTSNPN and CDR2 is SVGIG (reference sequence). This CDR3 region has 17 residues. The CDR3 loop is CAWSVLGSGTGKGTQYF. The CDR3 nucleotides read TGTGCCTGGAGTGTACTAGGATCCGGGACAGGGAAGGGGACCCAGTACTTC.

There are a few counts of this clonotype. The chain carries TRBV30 and TRBJ1-6, with 9 bases aligning to TRBD1. After removal of 1 base from V and 9 bases from J, the junction contained 10 bases not matched to a gene. The CDR3 sequence is 16 residues long. CDR1 is GTSNPN and CDR2 is SVGIG in the germline V gene (reference sequence). This chain's CDR3 is CAWSAEWDRESSPLHF. The CDR3 coding sequence is TGTGCCTGGAGTGCCGAATGGGACAGGGAGAGTTCACCCCTCCACTTT.

This clonotype came up a few times. The chain links TRBV28 to TRBJ2-1; 8 nucleotides agree with TRBD1. Germline values: CDR1 MDHEN, CDR2 SYDVKM. This CDR3 comprises 14 residues. V shed 4 bases, J shed 5 bases, and the junction held 4 bases outside the gene matches. This CDR3 reads CASSYDRGDNEQFF. CDR3 nucleotides: TGTGCCAGCAGTTACGACAGGGGTGACAATGAGCAGTTCTTC.

The chain uses TRBV4-3 and TRBJ2-7; 7 bases fit TRBD1. In germline, CDR1 is LGHNA, CDR2 YSLEER. V lost 2 bases, J lost 3 bases, and 1 base stayed unmatched. The CDR3 runs 13 residues. The DNA of the CDR3 is TGCGCCAGCAGCCAATGGGACAGCTACGAGCAGTACTTC. This codes for CASSQWDSYEQYF.

CDR3 in amino acids: CASSQGWGGDLSGNTIYF. CDR3 bases: TGCGCCAGCAGCCAAGGATGGGGAGGGGACCTCTCTGGAAACACCATATATTTT. This sequence joins TRBV4-1 and TRBJ1-3; TRBD1 is a possible D gene (5 bases). V shed 1 base and J shed 0 bases, with 16 bases lying between them. This CDR3 is 18 amino acids long. Per the germline V gene, CDR1 is MGHRA and CDR2 is YSYEKL.

This clonotype was recorded a few times. The chain is built from TRBV6-5 and TRBJ1-4; 10 positions agree with TRBD1. CDR1 and CDR2 from the germline V gene are MNHEY and SVGAGI. The V segment lost 0 bases and the J segment 3 bases; nucleotides outside the gene matches: 7. This CDR3 region has 18 residues. Here the CDR3 reads CASSYSRQGALPNEKLFF. The DNA of the CDR3 is TGTGCCAGCAGTTACTCGCGACAGGGGGCGCTTCCTAATGAAAAACTGTTTTTT.

This clonotype was detected only a few times. The chain employs TRBV6-2 or TRBV6-3 and TRBJ2-2, with D unclear. The CDR3 is made up of 13 amino acids. Germline CDR1 reads MNHEY; CDR2 reads SVGEGT. The germline V and J ends were trimmed by 6 bases and 8 bases, with 13 bases remaining between them. The CDR3 DNA is TGTGCCAGCAGGTCGAACTTGGGGGGGGAGCTGTTTTTT. As protein: CASRSNLGGELFF.

The V and J genes are TRBV7-8 and TRBJ1-6; TRBD1 might be the D (5 bases). This CDR3 is 16 amino acids long. Germline assignment: CDR1 SGHVS and CDR2 FQNEAQ. V lost 1 base and J lost 4, with 11 bases in between. Written as DNA, the CDR3 is TGTGCCAGCAGCTTAGATCCAGGGACTTATAATTCACCCCTCCACTTT. Its protein product is CASSLDPGTYNSPLHF.

As regards this clonotype: The CDR3 does not close with the conserved phenylalanine or tryptophan, likely indicating a read error. The chain combines TRBV2 with TRBJ1-2; D ambiguous. Trimming removed 6 bases at V and 0 bases at J, with 11 bases between. CDR3 length equals 14 residues. Germline CDR1 and CDR2: SNHLY and FYNNEI. The CDR3 DNA reads as TGTGCCAGCAGCATCCGGGGATCTAACTATGGCTACACCTTA. The encoded protein is CASSIRGSNYGYTL.

This clonotype turned up a few times. The gene calls are TRBV7-6 and TRBJ1-6, with D hard to call. Germline lookup yields CDR1 SGHVS and CDR2 FNYEAQ. V was trimmed by 4 bases and J by 8 bases, leaving 15 bases between them. The CDR3 has 15 residues. CDR3 region: CASSSNGVVDSPLHF. DNA of the CDR3: TGTGCCAGCAGCTCCAACGGGGTGGTTGATTCACCCCTCCACTTT.

Only a few counts were recorded for this clonotype. This chain links TRBV10-3 with TRBJ2-7; 7 nucleotides match TRBD1. V lost 5 bases to trimming and J lost 0 bases; unmatched junction nucleotides: 7. From germline, CDR1 is ENHRY and CDR2 SYGVKD. There are 15 residues in the CDR3. The CDR3 bases are TGTGCCATCAGTTCCGTGACAGGGTTCTCCTACGAGCAGTACTTC. Its protein product is CAISSVTGFSYEQYF.

The chain's CDR3 is CASSFSATLNTEAFF. DNA for the CDR3: TGTGCCAGCAGTTTTTCGGCGACCCTGAACACTGAAGCTTTCTTT. The chain couples TRBV27 to TRBJ1-1; D unresolved. The germline gives CDR1 MNHEY, CDR2 SMNVEV (reference sequence). Deletions cut 3 bases from V and 0 bases from J, with 11 bases between. The CDR3 has 15 amino acids.

The chain links TRBV7-6 to TRBJ1-1, with 9 bases that match TRBD1. CDR1 is SGHVS, CDR2 FNYEAQ, per germline. V was pared by 5 bases and J by 0 bases, with 4 bases of the junction left unmatched. This CDR3 has 15 residues. CDR3 loop: CASSEGQGMNTEAFF. DNA for the CDR3: TGTGCCAGCAGCGAAGGACAGGGGATGAACACTGAAGCTTTCTTT.